The present T cell receptor beta chain was sequenced within a study of blood T cell repertoires in COVID-19. The V gene end was trimmed by 6 bases and the J gene end by 7 bases; junction bases not matched to a gene: 11. This CDR3 spans 15 amino acids. Germline values: CDR1 MNHEY, CDR2 SVGAGI. Sequencing used immunoSEQ multiplex PCR; TCRdb keeps in-frame clones, though not all of them. Of roughly 280,000 clones in the sample, around 78% are singletons; the top ten hold about 4.6%. Only one count was recorded for this clone. Material: peripheral blood. This chain uses TRBV6-5 with TRBJ2-1; 8 bases are shared with TRBD1. This sequence originates from a man aged 60-69 years who had recovered from COVID-19. CDR3 sequence (DNA): TGTGCCAGCAGAGCCCCGGGACAGGCAAGGAATGAGCAGTTCTTC. Amino acids: CASRAPGQARNEQFF.